This T cell receptor beta chain comes out of a study of metastatic and nonmetastatic thyroid tumors. Study information: Repertoire comparison spanned blood and tumor or nodule tissue of malignant and benign thyroid patients.

TCRdb used MiXCR to call clones anew from the PCR reads. The sample includes 39,000 or so clones, more than 15% of them seen just once. Germline loops: CDR1 MNHNS, CDR2 SASEGT. The length of the CDR3 is 13 residues. V shed 1 base and J shed 3 bases, with 6 bases lying between them. Every patient underwent thyroid surgery untreated. This clone was counted between two and nine times. No antigen is known for it. Regarding the study as a whole: As reported, TCR beta diversity in blood and tumor was significantly higher in malignant thyroid tumors than in benign nodules.

The receptor comes from a female donor with papillary thyroid cancer or a benign thyroid nodule (not recorded which). Some clones in this sample may be carry-over from other donors' samples. The V and J genes are TRBV6-1 and TRBJ1-2; D is ambiguous. Sequencing used blood. The CDR3 reads CASSEDSHYGYTF. The CDR3 DNA is TGTGCCAGCAGTGAAGACAGTCACTATGGCTACACCTTC.